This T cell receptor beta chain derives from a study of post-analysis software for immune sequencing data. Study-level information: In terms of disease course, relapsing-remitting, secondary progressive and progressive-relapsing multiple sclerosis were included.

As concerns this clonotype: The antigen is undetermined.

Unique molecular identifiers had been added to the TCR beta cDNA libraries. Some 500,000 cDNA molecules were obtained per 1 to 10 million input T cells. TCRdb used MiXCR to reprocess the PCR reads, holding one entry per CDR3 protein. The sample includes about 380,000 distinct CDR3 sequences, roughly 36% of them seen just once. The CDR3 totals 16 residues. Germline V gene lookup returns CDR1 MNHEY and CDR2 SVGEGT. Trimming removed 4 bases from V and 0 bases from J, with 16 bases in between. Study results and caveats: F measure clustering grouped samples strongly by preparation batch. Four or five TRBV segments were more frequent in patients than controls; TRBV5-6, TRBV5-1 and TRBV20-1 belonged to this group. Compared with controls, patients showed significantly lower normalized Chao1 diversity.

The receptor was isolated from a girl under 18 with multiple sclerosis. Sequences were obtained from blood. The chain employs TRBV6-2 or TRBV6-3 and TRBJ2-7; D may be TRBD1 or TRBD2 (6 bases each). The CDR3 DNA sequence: TGTGCCAGCAGTTCCCAACGAGGGGGGAGCTCCTACGAGCAGTACTTC. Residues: CASSSQRGGSSYEQYF.